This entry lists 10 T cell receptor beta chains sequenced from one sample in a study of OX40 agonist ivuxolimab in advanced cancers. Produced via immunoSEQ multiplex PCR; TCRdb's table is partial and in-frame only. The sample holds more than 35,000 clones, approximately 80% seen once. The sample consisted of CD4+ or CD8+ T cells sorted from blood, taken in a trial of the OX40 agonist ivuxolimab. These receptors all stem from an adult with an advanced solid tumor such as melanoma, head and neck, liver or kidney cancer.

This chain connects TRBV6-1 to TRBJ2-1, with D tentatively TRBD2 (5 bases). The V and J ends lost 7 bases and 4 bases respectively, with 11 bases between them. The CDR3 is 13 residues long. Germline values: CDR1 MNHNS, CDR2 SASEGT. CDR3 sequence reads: CASTWESYNEQFF. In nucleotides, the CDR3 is TGTGCCAGCACCTGGGAGAGTTACAATGAGCAGTTCTTC.

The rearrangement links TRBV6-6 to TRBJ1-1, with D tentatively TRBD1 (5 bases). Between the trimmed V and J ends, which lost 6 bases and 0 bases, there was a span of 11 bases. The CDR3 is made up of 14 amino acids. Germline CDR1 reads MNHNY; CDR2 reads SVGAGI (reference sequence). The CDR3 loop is CASRLDSMNTEAFF. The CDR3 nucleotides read TGTGCCAGCAGACTAGACAGCATGAACACTGAAGCTTTCTTT.

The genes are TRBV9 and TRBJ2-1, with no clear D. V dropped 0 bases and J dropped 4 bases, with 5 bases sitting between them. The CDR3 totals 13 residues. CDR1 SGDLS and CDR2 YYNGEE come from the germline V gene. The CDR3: CASSVARYNEQFF. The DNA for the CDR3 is TGTGCCAGCAGCGTAGCGAGATACAATGAGCAGTTCTTC.

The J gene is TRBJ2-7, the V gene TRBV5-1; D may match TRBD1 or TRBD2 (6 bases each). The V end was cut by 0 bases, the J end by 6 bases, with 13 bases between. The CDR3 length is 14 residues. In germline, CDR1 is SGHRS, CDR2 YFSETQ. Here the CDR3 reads CASSLVPGAGEQYF. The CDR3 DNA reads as TGCGCCAGCAGCTTGGTACCGGGGGCGGGCGAGCAGTACTTC.

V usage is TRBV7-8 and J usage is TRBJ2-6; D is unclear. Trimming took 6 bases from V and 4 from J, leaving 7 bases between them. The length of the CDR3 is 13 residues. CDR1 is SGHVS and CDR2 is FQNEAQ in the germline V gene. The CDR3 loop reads CASSYVGANVLTF. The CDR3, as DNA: TGTGCCAGCAGTTATGTGGGGGCCAACGTCCTGACTTTC.

CDR3 residues: CASSPLATGGGYEQYF. CDR3 nucleotides: TGTGCCAGCTCACCACTGGCGACAGGGGGCGGGTACGAGCAGTACTTC. This chain joins TRBV18 and TRBJ2-7, with TRBD1 matching over 10 bases. Germline CDR1 KGHSH, CDR2 LQKENI. The CDR3 contains 16 residues. The J segment lost 4 bases and the V segment lost 1 base, leaving 7 bases of the junction unmatched.

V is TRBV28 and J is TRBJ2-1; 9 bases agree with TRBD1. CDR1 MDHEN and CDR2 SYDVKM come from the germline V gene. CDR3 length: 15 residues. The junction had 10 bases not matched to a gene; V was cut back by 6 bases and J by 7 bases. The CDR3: CASSGRDRVWNEQFF. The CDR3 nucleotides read TGTGCCAGCAGCGGAAGGGACAGGGTTTGGAATGAGCAGTTCTTC.

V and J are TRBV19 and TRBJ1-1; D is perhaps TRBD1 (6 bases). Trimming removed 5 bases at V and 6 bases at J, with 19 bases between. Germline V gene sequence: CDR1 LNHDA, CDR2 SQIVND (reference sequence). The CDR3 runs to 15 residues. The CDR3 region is CASSYGQGTGSEAFF. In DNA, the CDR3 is TGTGCCAGTAGTTATGGGCAGGGGACGGGCTCTGAAGCTTTCTTT.

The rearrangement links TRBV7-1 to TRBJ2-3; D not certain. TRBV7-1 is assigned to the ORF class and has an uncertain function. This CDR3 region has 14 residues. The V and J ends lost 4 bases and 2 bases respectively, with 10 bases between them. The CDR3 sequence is CASSLDGPTDTQYF. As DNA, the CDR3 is TGTGCCAGCAGCTTAGATGGGCCCACAGATACGCAGTATTTT.

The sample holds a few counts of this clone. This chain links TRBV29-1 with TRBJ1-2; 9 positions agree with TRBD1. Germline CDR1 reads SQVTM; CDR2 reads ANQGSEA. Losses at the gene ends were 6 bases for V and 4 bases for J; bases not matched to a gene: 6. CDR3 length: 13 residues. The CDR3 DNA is TGCAGCGTATCCCGGGACAGGGTCTATGGCTACACCTTC. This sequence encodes CSVSRDRVYGYTF. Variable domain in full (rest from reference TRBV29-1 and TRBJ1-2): SAVISQKPSRDICQRGTSLTIQCQVDSQVTMMFWYRQQPGQSLTLIATANQGSEATYESGFVIDKFPISRPNLTFSTLTVSNMSPEDSSIYLCSVSRDRVYGYTFGSGTRLTVV.